A single sample is the source of the 22 T cell receptor beta chains below, sequenced in a study of tumor T cells in aggressive B-cell lymphoma. TCRdb keeps only in-frame clones here, not all; method: immunoSEQ multiplex PCR. Among about 2,500 clones listed, 82% were seen once. What was sequenced was tumor tissue. The receptors originated from an adult with diffuse large B cell lymphoma.

The CDR3 protein is CAWSGWGGYYGYTF. The CDR3 DNA follows: TGTGCCTGGAGTGGATGGGGAGGGTACTATGGCTACACCTTC. This chain joins TRBV30 and TRBJ1-2, with unresolved D. Trimming removed 1 base at V and 3 bases at J, with 12 bases between. CDR1 and CDR2 (germline): GTSNPN, SVGIG (reference sequence). This CDR3 spans 14 amino acids.

The gene calls are TRBV2 and TRBJ2-7; perhaps TRBD1 as D (6 bases). The CDR3 is 11 residues long. V lost 6 bases, J lost 4 bases, and 7 bases lay in between. CDR1 is SNHLY, CDR2 FYNNEI, per germline. The CDR3, as DNA: TGTGCCAGCAGCACAGGGTACGAGCAGTACTTC. Translated: CASSTGYEQYF. Using reference TRBV2 and TRBJ2-7 for the parts outside the CDR3, the full variable domain is EPEVTQTPSHQVTQMGQEVILRCVPISNHLYFYWYRQILGQKVEFLVSFYNNEISEKSEIFDDQFSVERPDGSNFTLKIRSTKLEDSAMYFCASSTGYEQYFGPGTRLTVT.

In nucleotides, the CDR3 is TGCGCCAGCAGCTCAAACAATGGCGAGCAGTACTTC. Its translation: CASSSNNGEQYF. J is TRBJ2-7 and V is TRBV5-1; D is uncertain. Germline-derived CDR1 and CDR2 are SGHRS and YFSETQ. V lost 3 bases, J lost 6 bases, and 10 bases lay in between. CDR3 length equals 12 residues. Full variable domain (rest looked up from reference TRBV5-1 and TRBJ2-7): KAGVTQTPRYLIKTRGQQVTLSCSPISGHRSVSWYQQTPGQGLQFLFEYFSETQRNKGNFPGRFSGRQFSNSRSEMNVSTLELGDSALYLCASSSNNGEQYFGPGTRLTVT.

This sequence joins TRBV7-8 and TRBJ2-5, with D tentatively TRBD2 (7 bases). The J call may be incorrect, as the DNA end agrees better with TRBJ2-7. The CDR3 covers 14 residues. CDR1 and CDR2 from the germline V gene are SGHVS and FQNEAQ. The DNA for the CDR3 is TGTGCCAGCAGCTTAGCACAGGGAGGGGCCGAGCAGTACTTC. Residues: CASSLAQGGAEQYF.

This chain uses TRBV7-2 with TRBJ1-3; D might be TRBD1 (6 bases). CDR3 size: 15 residues. CDR1 is SGHTA and CDR2 is FQGNSA in the germline V gene. Trimming shortened V by 5 bases and J by 2 bases, and 13 bases separated the two germline ends. CDR3: CASSLKQGAGNTIYF. The DNA for the CDR3 is TGTGCCAGCAGCCTGAAACAGGGAGCTGGAAACACCATATATTTT. The variable domain in full, with the rest retrieved from reference TRBV7-2 and TRBJ1-3, is GAGVSQSPSNKVTEKGKDVELRCDPISGHTALYWYRQSLGQGLEFLIYFQGNSAPDKSGLPSDRFSAERTGGSVSTLTIQRTQQEDSAVYLCASSLKQGAGNTIYFGEGSWLTVV.

The genes are TRBV7-2 and TRBJ2-5, with D tentatively TRBD2 (6 bases). V dropped 1 base and J dropped 5 bases, with 17 bases sitting between them. Germline lookup yields CDR1 SGHTA and CDR2 FQGNSA. CDR3 size: 16 residues. CDR3 residues: CASSLVARGIGETQYF. The CDR3 DNA follows: TGTGCCAGCAGCTTAGTAGCTCGGGGGATAGGGGAGACCCAGTACTTC.

The chain links TRBV9 to TRBJ1-1; D is uncertain. The CDR3 consists of 14 residues. Germline CDR1 is SGDLS and CDR2 is YYNGEE. V dropped 3 bases and J dropped 1 base, with 10 bases sitting between them. The DNA of the CDR3 is TGTGCCAGCAGCGCCCGGGGTAAGAACACTGAAGCTTTCTTT. Protein sequence: CASSARGKNTEAFF.

The V and J genes are TRBV18 and TRBJ1-1; 8 bases fit TRBD1. Trimming removed 3 bases from V and 0 bases from J; junction bases left unmatched: 3. The CDR3 spans 15 residues. Germline V gene data show CDR1 as KGHSH and CDR2 as LQKENI. In DNA, the CDR3 is TGTGCCAGCTCACCCAGGACAGGGATGAACACTGAAGCTTTCTTT. Translation: CASSPRTGMNTEAFF.

The chain employs TRBV5-1 and TRBJ2-1; D perhaps matches TRBD1 (5 bases). In germline, CDR1 is SGHRS, CDR2 YFSETQ. V lost 7 bases, J lost 6 bases, and 20 bases lay in between. CDR3 length: 15 residues. CDR3 loop: CASSIDQGGANEQFF. CDR3 bases: TGCGCCAGCTCCATAGATCAGGGCGGCGCCAATGAGCAGTTCTTC.

The chain is built from TRBV9 and TRBJ2-2; TRBD2 matches 9 bases. Germline assignment: CDR1 SGDLS and CDR2 YYNGEE. The CDR3 runs 15 residues. After removal of 2 bases from V and 3 bases from J, the junction contained 2 bases not matched to a gene. CDR3 DNA: TGTGCCAGCAGCGTGACTAGCGGAGACACCGGGGAGCTGTTTTTT. Protein: CASSVTSGDTGELFF. The full variable domain, in which reference TRBV9 and TRBJ2-2 provide the parts outside the CDR3, is DSGVTQTPKHLITATGQRVTLRCSPRSGDLSVYWYQQSLDQGLQFLIQYYNGEERAKGNILERFSAQQFPDLHSELNLSSLELGDSALYFCASSVTSGDTGELFFGEGSRLTVL.

The chain carries TRBV11-2 and TRBJ1-1, with 7 bases that match TRBD1. Germline V gives CDR1 SGHAT, CDR2 FQNNGV. The ends lost 4 bases at V and 9 bases at J; junction bases unmatched: 5. The CDR3 spans 12 residues. In nucleotides, the CDR3 is TGTGCCAGCAGCTCCCCAGGGGGACAAGCTTTCTTT. Translation: CASSSPGGQAFF.

This clone was found a few times. A read error may account for a junction end that differs from germline. The chain employs TRBV28 and TRBJ1-2; D unclear. Germline V gives CDR1 MDHEN, CDR2 SYDVKM. The CDR3 has 11 residues. CDR3 DNA sequence: TGTGCCAGCAGTGCAGGTATGGCTACTGCCTTC. The encoded protein is CASSAGMATAF.

The rearrangement links TRBV6-6 to TRBJ1-1, with D perhaps matching TRBD1 (5 bases). Per the germline V gene, CDR1 is MNHNY and CDR2 is SVGAGI (reference sequence). CDR3 length: 15 amino acids. The V gene lost 2 bases and the J gene lost 3 bases, with 13 bases spanning the gap. The CDR3 DNA reads as TGTGCCAGCAGTTACGCCGGGGGGAGCGACACTGAAGCTTTCTTT. This encodes CASSYAGGSDTEAFF.

The CDR3 coding sequence is TGTGCCAGCAGTGAGAGCGGGAGGAGGTACAATGAGCAGTTCTTC. Its protein is CASSESGRRYNEQFF. The chain recombines TRBV2 with TRBJ2-1; 9 positions match TRBD2. The germline V gene encodes CDR1 SNHLY and CDR2 FYNNEI. The ends lost 3 bases at V and 4 bases at J; junction bases unmatched: 4. There are 15 residues in the CDR3. Based on the CDR3 plus reference TRBV2 and TRBJ2-1, the full variable domain is EPEVTQTPSHQVTQMGQEVILRCVPISNHLYFYWYRQILGQKVEFLVSFYNNEISEKSEIFDDQFSVERPDGSNFTLKIRSTKLEDSAMYFCASSESGRRYNEQFFGPGTRLTVL.

The chain has TRBV19 and TRBJ2-7; 12 positions match TRBD2. The V gene end was trimmed by 5 bases and the J gene end by 6 bases; junction bases not matched to a gene: 14. The CDR3 sequence is 17 residues long. Germline V gene lookup returns CDR1 LNHDA and CDR2 SQIVND (reference sequence). The CDR3 loop reads CASSSTSPGLAGGEQYF. CDR3 coding DNA: TGTGCCAGTAGTTCCACCAGCCCGGGACTAGCGGGCGGCGAGCAGTACTTC.

This chain joins TRBV27 and TRBJ1-1; 8 nucleotides align to TRBD1. V lost 3 bases and J lost 0; bases outside the gene matches: 3. Germline loops: CDR1 MNHEY, CDR2 SMNVEV (reference sequence). The CDR3 length is 15 residues. CDR3 bases: TGTGCCAGCAGTTTCCAACAGGGGGTGAACACTGAAGCTTTCTTT. Amino acids: CASSFQQGVNTEAFF.

The genes are TRBV18 and TRBJ2-3; D perhaps matches TRBD1 (6 bases). The CDR3 loop spans 13 amino acids. The V end was cut by 9 bases, the J end by 6 bases, with 16 bases between. Germline V gene lookup returns CDR1 KGHSH and CDR2 LQKENI. The chain's CDR3 is CASLPGAADTQYF. In DNA form, the CDR3 reads TGTGCCAGTCTCCCAGGGGCTGCGGATACGCAGTATTTT.

V usage is TRBV5-1 and J usage is TRBJ1-1; TRBD1 agrees at 8 bases. Per the germline V gene, CDR1 is SGHRS and CDR2 is YFSETQ. With V trimmed by 1 base and J by 1 base, 3 bases remained unmatched. CDR3 length: 15 residues. The CDR3 nucleotides are TGCGCCAGCAGCTTGTGGACAGGGCAGAACACTGAAGCTTTCTTT. This translates into CASSLWTGQNTEAFF.

V usage is TRBV19 and J usage is TRBJ1-2; D may be TRBD1 (6 bases). Germline CDR1 LNHDA, CDR2 SQIVND (reference sequence). Deletions cut 3 bases from V and 0 bases from J, with 11 bases between. This CDR3 comprises 15 residues. This CDR3 is CASSILQGTNYGYTF. The DNA for the CDR3 is TGTGCCAGTAGTATCTTACAGGGAACTAACTATGGCTACACCTTC.

The chain combines TRBV7-9 with TRBJ2-7; D is perhaps TRBD2 (5 bases). Looked up from germline, CDR1 is SEHNR and CDR2 is FQNEAQ (reference sequence). V gave up 2 bases and J gave up 0 bases, with 17 bases separating them. This CDR3 comprises 17 residues. Here the CDR3 DNA reads TGTGCCAGCAGCTTACACCCTACTAGTCGTTTCTCCTACGAGCAGTACTTC. This codes for CASSLHPTSRFSYEQYF.

This chain links TRBV6-4 with TRBJ2-1; TRBD2 matches at 10 bases. This CDR3 contains 15 residues. CDR1 and CDR2 (germline): MRHNA, SNTAGT. Trimming at V came to 5 bases and at J to 3 bases, leaving 4 bases not matched to a gene. The CDR3 loop is CASSWGLALYNEQFF. CDR3 bases: TGTGCCAGCAGTTGGGGACTAGCGCTCTACAATGAGCAGTTCTTC.

V gene TRBV19 combines with J gene TRBJ2-7; D unresolved. This CDR3 is built from 17 residues. The V gene's germline CDR1 is LNHDA and CDR2 SQIVND (reference sequence). V was pared by 5 bases and J by 3 bases, with 23 bases between. DNA of the CDR3: TGTGCCAGTAGTCCCTCCGGGTCCCAAGATCTATTCTACGAGCAGTACTTC. Residues: CASSPSGSQDLFYEQYF.